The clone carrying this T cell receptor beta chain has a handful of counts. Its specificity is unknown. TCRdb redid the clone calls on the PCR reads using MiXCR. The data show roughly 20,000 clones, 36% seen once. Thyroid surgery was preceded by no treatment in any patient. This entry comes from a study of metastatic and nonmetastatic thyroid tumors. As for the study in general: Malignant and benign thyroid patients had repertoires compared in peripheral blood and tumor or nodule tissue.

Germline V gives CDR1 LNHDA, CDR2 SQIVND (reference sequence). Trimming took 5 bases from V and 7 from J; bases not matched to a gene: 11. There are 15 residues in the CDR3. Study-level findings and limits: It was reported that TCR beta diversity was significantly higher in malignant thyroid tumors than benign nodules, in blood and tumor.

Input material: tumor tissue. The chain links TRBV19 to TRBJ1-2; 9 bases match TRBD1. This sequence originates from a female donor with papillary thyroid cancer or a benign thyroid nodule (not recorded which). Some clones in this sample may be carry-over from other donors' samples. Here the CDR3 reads CASSPYPDRGAGYTF. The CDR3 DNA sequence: TGTGCCAGTAGTCCCTACCCGGACAGGGGAGCTGGCTACACCTTC.